This note documents a single T cell receptor (beta chain) sequence. Its specificity is not known. CD45RO-negative, CCR7-positively selected cells formed the naive CD8 fraction, excluding terminally differentiated effector memory CD45RA+ cells. The run depth of the assay was deep. TCRdb's table, derived via immunoSEQ multiplex PCR, lists solely in-frame clones and lacks some. This sample yields approximately 1.9 million clones, of which around 95% are seen a single time; more than 1.5% belongs to the top ten. This sample was included in a study of shared clonotypes between healthy human individuals. Study conclusions and caveats: Naive subsets tended to show greater estimated richness than memory subsets.

CDR1 and CDR2 from the germline V gene are MNHEY and SVGAGI. The CDR3 runs 16 residues. V was trimmed by 0 bases and J by 0 bases, leaving 11 bases between them. This TCR was sampled from a man aged 18-30 years in good health. Some clones in this sample may be carry-over from other donors' samples. This chain connects TRBV6-5 to TRBJ1-1; D is unclear. The specimen was naive CD8+ T cells from PBMCs. The CDR3 nucleotides read TGTGCCAGCAGTTACTCGGGTCAGCCCATGAACACTGAAGCTTTCTTT. Translation gives CASSYSGQPMNTEAFF.